This note documents a single TCR beta chain sequence. The data stem from a study of OX40 agonist ivuxolimab in advanced cancers. Study-level information: Intravenous ivuxolimab was administered to patients every 2 weeks at 0.01 to 10 mg/kg.

This table comes from immunoSEQ multiplex PCR, and its TCRdb copy is limited to in-frame clones, with some not included. The data show 57,000 or so clones, 75% to 90% seen once. The germline V gene encodes CDR1 SGHTA and CDR2 FQGNSA. V dropped 4 bases and J dropped 7; count of bases not matched to a gene: 9. This CDR3 region has 14 residues. The sample in question was CD4+ or CD8+ T cells sorted from blood, obtained in a trial of the OX40 agonist ivuxolimab. The clonotype originates from an adult with an advanced solid tumor such as melanoma, head and neck, liver or kidney cancer. The chain combines TRBV7-2 with TRBJ2-7; 8 bases match TRBD1. The CDR3 region is CASSYGQGPPEQYF. In nucleotides, the CDR3 is TGTGCCAGCAGCTACGGACAGGGCCCCCCGGAGCAGTACTTC.